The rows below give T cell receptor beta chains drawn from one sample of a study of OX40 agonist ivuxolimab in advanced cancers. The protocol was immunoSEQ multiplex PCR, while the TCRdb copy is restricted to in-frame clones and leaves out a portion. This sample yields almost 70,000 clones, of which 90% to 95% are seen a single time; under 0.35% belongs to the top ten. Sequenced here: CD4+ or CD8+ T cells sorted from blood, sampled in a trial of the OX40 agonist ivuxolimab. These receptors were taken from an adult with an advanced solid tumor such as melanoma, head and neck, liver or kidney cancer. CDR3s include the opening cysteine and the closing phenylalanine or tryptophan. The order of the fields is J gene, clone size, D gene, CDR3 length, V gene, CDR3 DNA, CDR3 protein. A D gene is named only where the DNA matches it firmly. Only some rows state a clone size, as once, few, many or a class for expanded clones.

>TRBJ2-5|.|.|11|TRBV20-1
TGCAGTGCCCCTCCCCAAGAGACCCAGTACTTC
CSAPPQETQYF
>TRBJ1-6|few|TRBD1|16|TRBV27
TGTGCCAGCAGTCCGAACAGGGGATTCTATAATTCACCCCTCCACTTT
CASSPNRGFYNSPLHF
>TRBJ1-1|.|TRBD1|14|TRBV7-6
TGTGCCAGCAGCTCCGGGACAGGGCACACTGAAGCTTTCTTT
CASSSGTGHTEAFF
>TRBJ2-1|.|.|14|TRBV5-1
TGCGCCAGCAGCACGCCGGGACGTGGTAATGAGCAGTTCTTC
CASSTPGRGNEQFF
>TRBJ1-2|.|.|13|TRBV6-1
TGTGCCAGCAGTCGGTCAGCGAACTATGGCTACACCTTC
CASSRSANYGYTF
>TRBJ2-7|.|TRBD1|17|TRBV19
TGTGCCAGTAGTATCGTCGGGGGACAGGGGGCTACCTACGAGCAGTACTTC
CASSIVGGQGATYEQYF
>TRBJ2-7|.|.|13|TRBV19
TGTGCCAGCAGGCCGGGCACCTCCTACGAGCAGTACTTC
CASRPGTSYEQYF
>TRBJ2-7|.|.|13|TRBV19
TGTGCCAGTAGAGGGGTCGGGGGATACGAGCAGTACTTC
CASRGVGGYEQYF
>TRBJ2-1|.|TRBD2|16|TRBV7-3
TGTGCCAGCAGCGGCGGGGGAGCGGGAGGTTACAATGAGCAGTTCTTC
CASSGGGAGGYNEQFF
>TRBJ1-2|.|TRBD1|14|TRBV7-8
TGTGCCAGCAGCTTCGACAGGGGCTCCTATGGCTACACCTTC
CASSFDRGSYGYTF
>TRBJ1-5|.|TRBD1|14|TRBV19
TGTGCCAGTAGCATAGGGGACAGGGGTCTGGCCCAGCATTTT
CASSIGDRGLAQHF
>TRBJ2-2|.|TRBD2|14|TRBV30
TGTGCCTGGAGGGGCTTAGCGGGAGCCGGGGAGCTGTTTTTT
CAWRGLAGAGELFF
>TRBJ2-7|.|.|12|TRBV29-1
TGCAGCGTTGGCAGGGGCGACTACGAGCAGTACTTC
CSVGRGDYEQYF
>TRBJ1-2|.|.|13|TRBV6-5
TGTGCCAGCAACCCCGGGAGAAATTATGGCTACACCTTC
CASNPGRNYGYTF
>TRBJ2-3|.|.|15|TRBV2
TGTGCCAGCAGTGGTACAGGGTTTAGCACAGATACGCAGTATTTT
CASSGTGFSTDTQYF
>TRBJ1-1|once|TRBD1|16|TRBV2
TGTGCCAGCAGGAAGGGGACAGGGGCAGGGAGCACTGAAGCTTTCTTT
CASRKGTGAGSTEAFF
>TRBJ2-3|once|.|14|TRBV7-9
TGTGCCAGCAGCTTAGAGGGGCTCACAGATACGCAGTATTTT
CASSLEGLTDTQYF
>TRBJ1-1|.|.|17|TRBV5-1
TGCGCCAGCAGCTTGGCCCGGATGCGGGGTATGAACACTGAAGCTTTCTTT
CASSLARMRGMNTEAFF
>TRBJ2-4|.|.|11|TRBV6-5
TGTGCCATCAGTGACTCTTCAATTCAGTACTTC
CAISDSSIQYF
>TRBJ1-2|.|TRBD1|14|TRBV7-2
TGTGCCAGCACAAATACAGGGGCCGGGTATGGCTACACCTTC
CASTNTGAGYGYTF
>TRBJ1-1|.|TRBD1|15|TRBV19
TGTGCCAGTAACCCGAGGACAGGAATGAACACTGAAGCTTTCTTT
CASNPRTGMNTEAFF
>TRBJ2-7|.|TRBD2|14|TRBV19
TGTGCCAGTAGTATACTAGCGGGAGGGGACGAGCAGTACTTC
CASSILAGGDEQYF
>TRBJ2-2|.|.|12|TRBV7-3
TGTGCCAGCAGCTCTTTCACCGGGGAGCTGTTTTTT
CASSSFTGELFF
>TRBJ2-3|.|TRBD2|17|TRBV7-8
TGTGCCAGCAGCTTAGGAGCTAGCGGGATCACCACAGATACGCAGTATTTT
CASSLGASGITTDTQYF
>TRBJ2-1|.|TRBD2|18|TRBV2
TGTGCCAGCAGTGAGCTCGGACTAGGGAGCCGCCTCTACAATGAGCAGTTCTTC
CASSELGLGSRLYNEQFF
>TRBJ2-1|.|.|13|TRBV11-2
TGTGCCAGCAGCTTAGGGCATACACGAGGGCAGTTCTTC
CASSLGHTRGQFF
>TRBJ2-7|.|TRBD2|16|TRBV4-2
TGTGCCAGCAGCCAAGGGTGGCGGGAGGGTGGCGAAGAGCAGTACTTC
CASSQGWREGGEEQYF
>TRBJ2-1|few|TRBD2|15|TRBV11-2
TGTGCCAGCAGACTCGCGGGACTAGCATACAATGAGCAGTTCTTC
CASRLAGLAYNEQFF
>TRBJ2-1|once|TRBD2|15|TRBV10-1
TGCGCCAGCAGTGAGTCTGGCGGGGGTTACAATGAGCAGTTCTTC
CASSESGGGYNEQFF
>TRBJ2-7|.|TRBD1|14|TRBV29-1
TGCAGCGCAAGACAGGGGGGACCTTCCTACGAGCAGTACTTC
CSARQGGPSYEQYF
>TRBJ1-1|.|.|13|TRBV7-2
TGTGCCAGCAGCTTAGGAACAGGGTTTGAAGCTTTCTTT
CASSLGTGFEAFF
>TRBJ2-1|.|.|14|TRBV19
TGTGCCAGTAGTATAGGCCTGACAGACAATGAGCAGTTCTTC
CASSIGLTDNEQFF
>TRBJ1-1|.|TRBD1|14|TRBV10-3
TGTGCCATAGGGACAGGGGAATGGAACACTGAAGCTTTCTTT
CAIGTGEWNTEAFF
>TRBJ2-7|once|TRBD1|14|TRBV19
TGTGCCAGTAGTAAAGGACAGGGGAGCTACGAGCAGTACTTC
CASSKGQGSYEQYF
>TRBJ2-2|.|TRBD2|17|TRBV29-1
TGCAGCGTTGAAGATAGGGGACTAGCGGGAGGTATCGGGGAGCTGTTTTTT
CSVEDRGLAGGIGELFF
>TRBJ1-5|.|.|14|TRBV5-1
TGCGCCAGCAGCTTGACCCTTGGTGATCAGCCCCAGCATTTT
CASSLTLGDQPQHF
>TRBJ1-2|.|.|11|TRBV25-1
TGTGCCAGCAGTGAATATGAAGGCTACACCTTC
CASSEYEGYTF
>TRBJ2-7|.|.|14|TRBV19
TGTGCCAGTAACCCGGGACTGGGTACCTACGAGCAGTACTTC
CASNPGLGTYEQYF
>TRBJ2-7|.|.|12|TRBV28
TGTGCCAGCAGGATGCTGGGGTACGAGCAGTACTTC
CASRMLGYEQYF
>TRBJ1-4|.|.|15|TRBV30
TGTGCCTGGAGTGTCGGAAGTGGGCAGTGGGAAAAACTGTTTTTT
CAWSVGSGQWEKLFF
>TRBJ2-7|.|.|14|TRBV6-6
TGTGCCAGCACCATGGGCGGGATATCCTACGAGCAGTACTTC
CASTMGGISYEQYF
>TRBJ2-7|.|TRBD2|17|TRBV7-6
TGTGCCAGCAGCTTAATCCCCACTTCGGTGGGCGGGAGGTCTCTGGTCTTC
CASSLIPTSVGGRSLVF
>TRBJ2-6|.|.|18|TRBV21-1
TGTGCCAGCAGCAACGGAGGGGCCGTCAACTCTGGGGCCAACGTCCTGACTTTC
CASSNGGAVNSGANVLTF
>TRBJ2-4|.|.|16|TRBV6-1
TGTGCCAGCAGTGTTGGTACCAATGGGGCCAAAAACATTCAGTACTTC
CASSVGTNGAKNIQYF
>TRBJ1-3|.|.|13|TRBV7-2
TGTGCCAGCAGCTTAGATTCTGGAAACACCATATATTTT
CASSLDSGNTIYF
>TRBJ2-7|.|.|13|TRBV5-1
TGCGCCAGCAGCGGGGGCAACTCCTACGAGCAGTACTTC
CASSGGNSYEQYF
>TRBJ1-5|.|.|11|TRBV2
TGTGCCAGCAGTGTTGGCCAGCCCCAGCATTTT
CASSVGQPQHF
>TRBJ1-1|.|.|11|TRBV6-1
TGTGCCACCCGCCCGAACACTGAAGCTTTCTTT
CATRPNTEAFF
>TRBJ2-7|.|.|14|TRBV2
TGTGCCAGCAGTGCAAGTAGGGGACAATACGGGCAGTACTTC
CASSASRGQYGQYF
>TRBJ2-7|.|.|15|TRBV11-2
.
CASSLFGQGSFFLYF
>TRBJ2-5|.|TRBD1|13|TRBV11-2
TGTGCCAGCAGACAACAGGGGCGGGAGACCCAGTACTTC
CASRQQGRETQYF
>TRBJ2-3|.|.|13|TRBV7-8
TGTGCCAGCAGCTTCTCGGACACAGATACGCAGTATTTT
CASSFSDTDTQYF
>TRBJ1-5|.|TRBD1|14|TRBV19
TGTGCCAGTAGCCCACAGGGGCGGTATCAGCCCCAGCATTTT
CASSPQGRYQPQHF
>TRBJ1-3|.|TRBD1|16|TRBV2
TGTGCCAGCAGCATATCTACAGGGGGCTTAGGAAACACCATATATTTT
CASSISTGGLGNTIYF